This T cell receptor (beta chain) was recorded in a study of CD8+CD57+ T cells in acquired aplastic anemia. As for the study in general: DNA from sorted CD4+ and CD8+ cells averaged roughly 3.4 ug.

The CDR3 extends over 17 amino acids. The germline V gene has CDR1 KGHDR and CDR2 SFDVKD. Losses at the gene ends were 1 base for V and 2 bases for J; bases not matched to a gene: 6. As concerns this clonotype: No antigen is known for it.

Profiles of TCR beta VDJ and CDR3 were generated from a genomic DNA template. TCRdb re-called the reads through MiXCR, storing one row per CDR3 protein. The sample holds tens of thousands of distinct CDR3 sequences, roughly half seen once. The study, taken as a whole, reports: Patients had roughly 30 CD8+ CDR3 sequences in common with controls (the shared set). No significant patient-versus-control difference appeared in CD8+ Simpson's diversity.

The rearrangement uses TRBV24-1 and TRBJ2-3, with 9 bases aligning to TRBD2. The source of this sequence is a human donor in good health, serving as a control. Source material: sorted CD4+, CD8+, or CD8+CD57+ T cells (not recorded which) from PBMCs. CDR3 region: CATSDLGASGATDTQYF. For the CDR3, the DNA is TGTGCCACCAGTGATTTAGGGGCTAGCGGGGCCACAGATACGCAGTATTTT.